One sample yielded the 7 T cell receptor beta chains listed below, sequenced in a study of blood T cell repertoires in COVID-19. Profiled with immunoSEQ multiplex PCR; TCRdb holds only in-frame clones, not every one. Among 140,000 or so clones listed, 88% were seen once. Material: peripheral blood. The receptors originated from a human donor with COVID-19, enrolled during active disease. The donor label of this sample is uncertain.

J is TRBJ1-1 and V is TRBV29-1; no reliable D call. V was pared by 3 bases and J by 3 bases, with 8 bases between. The germline gives CDR1 SQVTM, CDR2 ANQGSEA. The CDR3 runs 12 residues. The CDR3 DNA sequence: TGCAGCGTTGAGAGGTGGGACACTGAAGCTTTCTTT. As protein: CSVERWDTEAFF.

V and J are TRBV27 and TRBJ1-1; TRBD1 might be the D (5 bases). Per germline, CDR1 MNHEY and CDR2 SMNVEV (reference sequence). The V end lost 5 bases, the J end lost 4 bases, and 17 bases lay between the germline ends. The CDR3 runs 15 residues. This CDR3 reads CASSPPPGGVTEAFF. The CDR3 DNA follows: TGTGCCAGCAGTCCGCCTCCGGGGGGGGTCACTGAAGCTTTCTTT.

The J gene is TRBJ1-1, the V gene TRBV6-5; 8 positions match TRBD1. Germline V gene lookup returns CDR1 MNHEY and CDR2 SVGAGI. Unmatched junction bases numbered 6, after V lost 7 bases and J lost 5 bases. This CDR3 is 13 amino acids long. CDR3 protein: CASTEQGGTEAFF. CDR3 DNA: TGTGCCAGCACCGAACAGGGGGGAACTGAAGCTTTCTTT.

The V gene is TRBV5-4, the J gene TRBJ1-2, with no clear D. V lost 5 bases and J lost 8, with 19 bases in between. The CDR3 totals 14 residues. Looked up from germline, CDR1 is SGHNT and CDR2 is YYREEE (reference sequence). This CDR3 reads CASRPGGLGIGYTF. The CDR3 DNA reads as TGTGCCAGCAGGCCAGGAGGGTTGGGCATAGGCTACACCTTC. The full variable domain, its missing parts supplied by reference TRBV5-4 and TRBJ1-2, is ETGVTQSPTHLIKTRGQQVTLRCSSQSGHNTVSWYQQALGQGPQFIFQYYREEENGRGNFPPRFSGLQFPNYSSELNVNALELDDSALYLCASRPGGLGIGYTFGSGTRLTVV.

The V gene is TRBV11-1, the J gene TRBJ2-2; 13 bases map to TRBD2. CDR3 length: 16 amino acids. In germline, CDR1 is SGHAT, CDR2 FQDESV (reference sequence). V gave up 5 bases and J gave up 7 bases; unmatched junction bases: 7. CDR3 nucleotide sequence: TGTGCCAGCAGCCGCCTCACTAGCGGGGGGGACGGGGAGCTGTTTTTT. It is translated as CASSRLTSGGDGELFF.

The chain employs TRBV11-2 and TRBJ1-5, with no clear D. This CDR3 contains 15 residues. Deletions cut 3 bases from V and 10 bases from J, with 19 bases between. Germline V gene lookup returns CDR1 SGHAT and CDR2 FQNNGV. The CDR3 region has the DNA TGTGCCAGCAGCTTGGCCGGCGGCCCCGATTCTCCCCAGCATTTT. Translated, it gives CASSLAGGPDSPQHF.

V gene TRBV5-6 combines with J gene TRBJ2-7; D is perhaps TRBD1 (6 bases). Per the germline V gene, CDR1 is SGHDT and CDR2 is YYEEEE. The CDR3 covers 16 residues. V was pared by 4 bases and J by 7 bases, with 24 bases between. The DNA of the CDR3 is TGTGCCAGCAGCCGAGCCGCACGTGGGGGCTGGGGGGAGCAGTACTTC. Protein product: CASSRAARGGWGEQYF.